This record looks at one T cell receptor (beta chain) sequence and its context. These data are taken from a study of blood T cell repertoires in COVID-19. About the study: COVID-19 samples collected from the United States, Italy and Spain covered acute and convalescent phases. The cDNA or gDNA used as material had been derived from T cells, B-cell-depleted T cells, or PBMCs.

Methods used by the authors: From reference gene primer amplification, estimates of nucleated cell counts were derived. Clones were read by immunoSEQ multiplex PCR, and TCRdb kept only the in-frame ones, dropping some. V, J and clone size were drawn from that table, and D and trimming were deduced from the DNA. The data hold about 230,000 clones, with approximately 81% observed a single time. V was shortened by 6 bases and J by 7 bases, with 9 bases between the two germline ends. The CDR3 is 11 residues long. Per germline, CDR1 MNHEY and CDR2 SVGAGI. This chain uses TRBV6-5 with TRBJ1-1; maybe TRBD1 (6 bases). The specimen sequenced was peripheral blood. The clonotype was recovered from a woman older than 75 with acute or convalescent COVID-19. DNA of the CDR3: TGTGCCAGCAGGGGACAAGGTGAAGCTTTCTTT. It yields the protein CASRGQGEAFF.